A selection of T cell receptor beta chains follows, all from one sample in a study of blood T cell repertoires in COVID-19. Measured with immunoSEQ multiplex PCR; TCRdb has only the in-frame clones, and not every one. The data contain around 700,000 clones, approximately 90% of them singletons. The sequencing input was peripheral blood. Source of these receptors: a young woman with acute or convalescent COVID-19. Both conserved end residues are part of each CDR3. Fields, in order: V gene, J gene, D gene, clone size, CDR3 protein, CDR3 DNA. A D gene is named only where the DNA matches it firmly. Only some rows state a clone size, as once, few, many or a class for expanded clones.

V gene: TRBV28; J gene: TRBJ2-1; D gene: -; clone size: once; CDR3 protein: CATSSRPYNEQFF; CDR3 DNA: TGTGCCACCTCCTCGAGGCCCTACAATGAGCAGTTCTTC
V gene: TRBV2; J gene: TRBJ2-3; D gene: -; clone size: -; CDR3 protein: CASSATISDTQYF; CDR3 DNA: TGTGCCAGCAGCGCCACAATTTCAGATACGCAGTATTTT
V gene: TRBV7-9; J gene: TRBJ1-1; D gene: -; clone size: -; CDR3 protein: CASSPTGDGTEAFF; CDR3 DNA: TGTGCCTCCTCCCCGACGGGGGACGGCACTGAAGCTTTCTTT
V gene: TRBV4-3; J gene: TRBJ1-2; D gene: -; clone size: -; CDR3 protein: CASSQRVNYGYTF; CDR3 DNA: TGCGCCAGCAGCCAGCGAGTTAACTATGGCTACACCTTC
V gene: TRBV11-2; J gene: TRBJ2-3; D gene: TRBD2; clone size: -; CDR3 protein: CASSSGLAGGRSTDTQYF; CDR3 DNA: TGTGCCAGCAGCTCAGGACTAGCGGGGGGGCGAAGTACAGATACGCAGTATTTT
V gene: TRBV7-3; J gene: TRBJ2-7; D gene: TRBD2; clone size: -; CDR3 protein: CASSQLAGGEQYF; CDR3 DNA: TGTGCCAGCAGCCAACTAGCGGGGGGCGAGCAGTACTTC
V gene: TRBV11-1; J gene: TRBJ2-7; D gene: -; clone size: -; CDR3 protein: CASSPRQQSYEQYF; CDR3 DNA: TGTGCCAGCAGTCCAAGACAGCAATCCTACGAGCAGTACTTC
V gene: TRBV12-3/TRBV12-4; J gene: TRBJ1-2; D gene: -; clone size: -; CDR3 protein: CASSTGGDGYTF; CDR3 DNA: TGTGCCAGCAGCACGGGGGGGGATGGCTACACCTTC
V gene: TRBV27; J gene: TRBJ2-4; D gene: -; clone size: -; CDR3 protein: CASSLIAGKAKNIQYF; CDR3 DNA: TGTGCCAGCAGTTTAATCGCGGGGAAAGCCAAAAACATTCAGTACTTC
V gene: TRBV30; J gene: TRBJ1-2; D gene: -; clone size: -; CDR3 protein: CAWSVGGLVAAYGYTF; CDR3 DNA: TGTGCCTGGAGTGTCGGGGGACTGGTGGCGGCTTATGGCTACACCTTC
V gene: TRBV7-6; J gene: TRBJ2-6; D gene: -; clone size: -; CDR3 protein: CASSLEIGGQTGANVLTF; CDR3 DNA: TGTGCCAGCAGCTTGGAGATTGGTGGACAGACTGGGGCCAACGTCCTGACTTTC
V gene: TRBV5-1; J gene: TRBJ2-7; D gene: -; clone size: -; CDR3 protein: CASSFTSDSLYEQYF; CDR3 DNA: TGCGCCAGCAGCTTTACATCGGACAGTCTTTACGAGCAGTACTTC
V gene: TRBV4-3; J gene: TRBJ2-2; D gene: TRBD2; clone size: -; CDR3 protein: CASSQFSGGADTGELFF; CDR3 DNA: TGCGCCAGCAGCCAGTTTAGCGGGGGGGCCGACACCGGGGAGCTGTTTTTT
V gene: TRBV5-5; J gene: TRBJ2-1; D gene: TRBD2; clone size: -; CDR3 protein: CASSSGTSSYNEQFF; CDR3 DNA: TGTGCCAGCAGCAGCGGGACTAGTTCCTACAATGAGCAGTTCTTC
V gene: TRBV5-6; J gene: TRBJ1-2; D gene: TRBD1; clone size: -; CDR3 protein: CASNVGQLYGYTF; CDR3 DNA: TGTGCCAGCAACGTGGGACAGCTCTATGGCTACACCTTC
V gene: TRBV6-5; J gene: TRBJ2-1; D gene: -; clone size: -; CDR3 protein: CASSPTGGEEQFF; CDR3 DNA: TGTGCCAGCAGTCCCACTGGCGGGGAGGAGCAGTTCTTC
V gene: TRBV19; J gene: TRBJ1-6; D gene: -; clone size: -; CDR3 protein: CASSTRFSPLHF; CDR3 DNA: TGTGCCAGTAGTACCAGGTTCTCACCCCTCCACTTT
V gene: TRBV12-5; J gene: TRBJ1-1; D gene: TRBD1; clone size: -; CDR3 protein: CASAATGWGTEAFF; CDR3 DNA: TGTGCTAGTGCCGCGACAGGGTGGGGGACTGAAGCTTTCTTT
V gene: TRBV10-3; J gene: TRBJ2-2; D gene: TRBD2; clone size: few; CDR3 protein: CAISSGTKNTGELFF; CDR3 DNA: TGTGCCATCAGTTCCGGGACTAAGAACACCGGGGAGCTGTTTTTT
V gene: TRBV2; J gene: TRBJ2-7; D gene: -; clone size: few; CDR3 protein: CASSEGQGSYEQYF; CDR3 DNA: TGTGCCAGCAGTGAAGGGCAGGGGAGCTACGAGCAGTACTTC
V gene: TRBV19; J gene: TRBJ2-3; D gene: -; clone size: -; CDR3 protein: CASSMVGGGTQYF; CDR3 DNA: TGTGCCAGTAGTATGGTGGGGGGAGGTACGCAGTATTTT
V gene: TRBV5-8; J gene: TRBJ2-5; D gene: TRBD2; clone size: -; CDR3 protein: CASSATGTSEETQYF; CDR3 DNA: TGTGCCAGCAGCGCAACCGGGACTAGCGAAGAGACCCAGTACTTC
V gene: TRBV30; J gene: TRBJ1-3; D gene: -; clone size: -; CDR3 protein: CAWSLGPSGNTIYF; CDR3 DNA: TGTGCCTGGAGTCTGGGCCCCTCTGGAAACACCATATATTTT
V gene: TRBV13; J gene: TRBJ2-7; D gene: TRBD1; clone size: once; CDR3 protein: CASSTRTGVYEQYF; CDR3 DNA: TGTGCCAGCAGCACCCGGACAGGGGTATACGAGCAGTACTTC
V gene: TRBV12-5; J gene: TRBJ1-2; D gene: TRBD1; clone size: -; CDR3 protein: CASGRSGQDLNYGYTF; CDR3 DNA: TGTGCTAGTGGTCGGTCGGGACAGGACCTCAACTATGGCTACACCTTC
V gene: TRBV12-3/TRBV12-4; J gene: TRBJ1-1; D gene: -; clone size: -; CDR3 protein: CASSFGHPNEAFF; CDR3 DNA: TGTGCCAGCAGTTTTGGCCACCCCAATGAAGCTTTCTTT
V gene: TRBV9; J gene: TRBJ1-5; D gene: -; clone size: once; CDR3 protein: CASSVEGVNQPQHF; CDR3 DNA: TGTGCCAGCAGCGTAGAAGGAGTTAATCAGCCCCAGCATTTT
V gene: TRBV2; J gene: TRBJ2-3; D gene: TRBD1; clone size: -; CDR3 protein: CASMVQGATDTQYF; CDR3 DNA: TGTGCCAGCATGGTGCAGGGGGCTACAGATACGCAGTATTTT
V gene: TRBV10-3; J gene: TRBJ2-2; D gene: TRBD1; clone size: -; CDR3 protein: CAISTGVGTGELFF; CDR3 DNA: TGTGCCATCAGCACAGGGGTAGGGACCGGGGAGCTGTTTTTT
V gene: TRBV18; J gene: TRBJ1-1; D gene: -; clone size: -; CDR3 protein: CASTTNRDTEGNTEAFF; CDR3 DNA: TGTGCCAGCACCACAAACCGGGACACTGAAGGGAACACTGAAGCTTTCTTT
V gene: TRBV4-1; J gene: TRBJ2-3; D gene: TRBD1; clone size: -; CDR3 protein: CASSWGTGGRDTQYF; CDR3 DNA: TGCGCCAGCAGCTGGGGGACAGGGGGCAGAGATACGCAGTATTTT
V gene: TRBV5-1; J gene: TRBJ1-4; D gene: -; clone size: -; CDR3 protein: CASSPTTGEREKLFF; CDR3 DNA: TGCGCCAGCAGCCCCACGACAGGCGAGCGTGAAAAACTGTTTTTT
V gene: TRBV6-5; J gene: TRBJ2-1; D gene: -; clone size: -; CDR3 protein: CASSYGGWYNEQFF; CDR3 DNA: TGTGCCAGCAGTTACGGCGGGTGGTACAATGAGCAGTTCTTC
V gene: TRBV7-2; J gene: TRBJ1-1; D gene: -; clone size: -; CDR3 protein: CASSQSYTEAFF; CDR3 DNA: TGTGCCAGCAGTCAGTCTTACACTGAAGCTTTCTTT
V gene: TRBV7-9; J gene: TRBJ2-1; D gene: TRBD1; clone size: -; CDR3 protein: CASSYGQGEHNEQFF; CDR3 DNA: TGTGCCAGCAGCTACGGACAGGGTGAGCACAATGAGCAGTTCTTC
V gene: TRBV28; J gene: TRBJ2-3; D gene: TRBD2; clone size: -; CDR3 protein: CASSSGLAGADTQYF; CDR3 DNA: TGTGCCAGCAGTTCAGGACTAGCGGGGGCAGATACGCAGTATTTT
V gene: TRBV29-1; J gene: TRBJ1-2; D gene: TRBD1; clone size: once; CDR3 protein: CSSRTGEGYTF; CDR3 DNA: TGCAGCTCGAGGACAGGGGAGGGCTACACCTTC
V gene: TRBV18; J gene: TRBJ1-2; D gene: -; clone size: -; CDR3 protein: CASSPPGSDRNYGYTF; CDR3 DNA: TGTGCCAGCTCACCACCAGGTTCGGACAGAAACTATGGCTACACCTTC
V gene: TRBV9; J gene: TRBJ1-2; D gene: TRBD1; clone size: -; CDR3 protein: CASSSQPPGQGSGGYTF; CDR3 DNA: TGTGCCAGCAGCTCACAACCGCCGGGACAGGGGTCCGGTGGCTACACCTTC
V gene: TRBV7-2; J gene: TRBJ2-3; D gene: -; clone size: once; CDR3 protein: CASSLNSPSSSTDTQYF; CDR3 DNA: TGTGCCAGCAGCCTAAATAGTCCCTCATCGAGCACAGATACGCAGTATTTT
V gene: TRBV11-3; J gene: TRBJ1-1; D gene: -; clone size: -; CDR3 protein: CASSLGDTEAFF; CDR3 DNA: TGTGCCAGCAGCTTAGGAGACACTGAAGCTTTCTTT
V gene: TRBV7-9; J gene: TRBJ1-4; D gene: -; clone size: -; CDR3 protein: CASSPPIPDRDEKLFF; CDR3 DNA: TGTGCCAGCAGCCCCCCGATCCCCGACAGAGATGAAAAACTGTTTTTT
V gene: TRBV24-1; J gene: TRBJ2-7; D gene: -; clone size: -; CDR3 protein: CATSDLQGAGPTYEQYF; CDR3 DNA: TGTGCCACCAGTGATTTGCAAGGGGCAGGGCCTACCTACGAGCAGTACTTC
V gene: TRBV6-1; J gene: TRBJ1-3; D gene: -; clone size: -; CDR3 protein: CASSEDQYRLSGNTIYF; CDR3 DNA: TGTGCCAGCAGTGAAGATCAATACCGACTATCTGGAAACACCATATATTTT
V gene: TRBV6-2/TRBV6-3; J gene: TRBJ1-1; D gene: -; clone size: -; CDR3 protein: CASSYAGDLNTEAFF; CDR3 DNA: TGTGCCAGCAGTTACGCAGGGGATCTGAACACTGAAGCTTTCTTT
V gene: TRBV6-2/TRBV6-3; J gene: TRBJ1-1; D gene: -; clone size: -; CDR3 protein: CASSLVWNTEAFF; CDR3 DNA: TGTGCCAGCAGTTTAGTCTGGAACACTGAAGCTTTCTTT
V gene: TRBV29-1; J gene: TRBJ2-5; D gene: -; clone size: -; CDR3 protein: CSVPSMYQETQYF; CDR3 DNA: TGCAGCGTACCTTCTATGTACCAAGAGACCCAGTACTTC